The 21 T cell receptor beta chains below were found in one sample sequenced in a study of cytomegalovirus exposure and HLA in healthy donors. Assay: immunoSEQ multiplex PCR; the TCRdb copy retains only in-frame clones and omits some. The sample lists 200,000 or so clones; approximately 84% were seen once. The material sequenced was PBMCs. These receptors originate from a man aged 18 to 30 in good health and CMV-seropositive.

This chain uses TRBV28 with TRBJ2-7; 9 bases line up with TRBD2. CDR1 is MDHEN, CDR2 SYDVKM, per germline. The junction had 7 bases not matched to a gene; V was cut back by 6 bases and J by 4 bases. This CDR3 contains 14 residues. The CDR3 sequence: CASSGAGGLYEQYF. CDR3 nucleotide sequence: TGTGCCAGCAGCGGAGCGGGAGGACTATACGAGCAGTACTTC.

The CDR3 reads CASSGATGVVTLNTEAFF. The CDR3 bases are TGTGCCAGCAGCGGGGCAACAGGGGTCGTTACCTTGAACACTGAAGCTTTCTTT. The rearrangement joins TRBV9 to TRBJ1-1; 7 bases are a match to TRBD1. Germline V lookup: CDR1 SGDLS, CDR2 YYNGEE. The CDR3 sequence is 18 residues long. Trimming took 3 bases from V and 0 from J; bases not matched to a gene: 14.

This clone was observed a few times. The chain uses TRBV19 and TRBJ2-7; D is uncertain. Trimming took 8 bases from V and 1 from J, leaving 12 bases between them. CDR3 length: 13 amino acids. Per germline, CDR1 LNHDA and CDR2 SQIVND (reference sequence). The CDR3 spells CASAPGRSYEQYF. The CDR3 bases are TGTGCCAGTGCCCCAGGCCGTTCCTACGAGCAGTACTTC. The variable domain in full, with the rest retrieved from reference TRBV19 and TRBJ2-7, is DGGITQSPKYLFRKEGQNVTLSCEQNLNHDAMYWYRQDPGQGLRLIYYSQIVNDFQKGDIAEGYSVSREKKESFPLTVTSAQKNPTAFYLCASAPGRSYEQYFGPGTRLTVT.

This chain joins TRBV7-9 and TRBJ2-4; 11 bases map to TRBD2. This CDR3 is 17 amino acids long. Germline assignment: CDR1 SEHNR and CDR2 FQNEAQ (reference sequence). V shed 4 bases and J 0 bases; nucleotides not matched to a gene: 5. The CDR3 region is CASSSVLAGVAKNIQYF. The CDR3 DNA follows: TGTGCCAGCAGCTCCGTACTAGCGGGAGTAGCCAAAAACATTCAGTACTTC. Filled out from reference TRBV7-9 and TRBJ2-4, the complete variable domain reads DTGVSQNPRHKITKRGQNVTFRCDPISEHNRLYWYRQTLGQGPEFLTYFQNEAQLEKSRLLSDRFSAERPKGSFSTLEIQRTEQGDSAMYLCASSSVLAGVAKNIQYFGAGTRLSVL.

The chain uses TRBV27 and TRBJ2-2; 7 nucleotides line up with TRBD1. After removal of 7 bases from V and 8 bases from J, the junction contained 13 bases not matched to a gene. From germline, CDR1 is MNHEY and CDR2 SMNVEV (reference sequence). The CDR3 runs to 15 residues. The CDR3 loop is CASTWLQNRGGELFF. As DNA, the CDR3 is TGTGCCAGCACTTGGCTCCAAAACAGGGGTGGGGAGCTGTTTTTT.

The rearrangement uses TRBV5-1 and TRBJ2-7, with 11 bases that match TRBD2. CDR1 is SGHRS, CDR2 YFSETQ, per germline. V lost 1 base and J lost 6; bases outside the gene matches: 15. The CDR3 runs 18 residues. The CDR3 loop is CASSLWDRSPGTSGEQYF. The CDR3 DNA reads TGCGCCAGCAGCTTGTGGGACAGGTCCCCCGGGACTAGCGGCGAGCAGTACTTC. Based on the CDR3 plus reference TRBV5-1 and TRBJ2-7, the full variable domain is KAGVTQTPRYLIKTRGQQVTLSCSPISGHRSVSWYQQTPGQGLQFLFEYFSETQRNKGNFPGRFSGRQFSNSRSEMNVSTLELGDSALYLCASSLWDRSPGTSGEQYFGPGTRLTVT.

This clone was counted once. This chain uses TRBV6-1 with TRBJ2-1, with 8 positions matching TRBD1. The CDR3 covers 13 residues. Germline CDR1 is MNHNS and CDR2 is SASEGT. After removal of 3 bases from V and 9 bases from J, the junction contained 4 bases not matched to a gene. The CDR3 coding sequence is TGTGCCAGCAGTGACAGGGGGCGGGTTGAGCAGTTCTTC. As protein: CASSDRGRVEQFF.

The rearrangement joins TRBV29-1 to TRBJ2-3; 9 bases match TRBD1. Germline trimming cut 5 bases from V and 4 bases from J; bases unmatched to any gene: 4. This CDR3 contains 13 residues. Germline assignment: CDR1 SQVTM and CDR2 ANQGSEA. CDR3 loop: CSVSDRGADTQYF. Here the CDR3 DNA reads TGCAGCGTTTCCGACAGGGGGGCAGATACGCAGTATTTT.

The rearrangement uses TRBV7-3 and TRBJ2-2; weak D call: TRBD1 (6 bases). V gave up 5 bases and J gave up 6 bases, with 10 bases separating them. The CDR3 totals 13 residues. CDR1 and CDR2 (germline): SGHTA, FQGTGA. The chain's CDR3 is CASSQTGPGELFF. CDR3 bases: TGTGCCAGCAGCCAAACAGGGCCCGGGGAGCTGTTTTTT.

This chain links TRBV4-1 with TRBJ2-4; 7 bases align to TRBD1. Germline values: CDR1 MGHRA, CDR2 YSYEKL. The trim removed 0 bases at V and 9 bases at J, leaving 8 bases unmatched. The CDR3 loop spans 15 amino acids. The CDR3 region is CASSQEGMTGSIQYF. The CDR3 DNA sequence: TGCGCCAGCAGCCAAGAGGGAATGACAGGGAGCATTCAGTACTTC.

This chain links TRBV7-6 with TRBJ2-4; 7 bases are a match to TRBD2. The CDR3 sequence is 18 residues long. Germline V gene sequence: CDR1 SGHVS, CDR2 FNYEAQ. V trimming: 1 base; J trimming: 5 bases; junction bases outside the gene matches: 14. CDR3 sequence reads: CASSLGVWVAGTENIQYF. In nucleotides, the CDR3 is TGTGCCAGCAGCTTAGGGGTCTGGGTAGCGGGCACCGAAAACATTCAGTACTTC.

This clone showed up just once. CDR3 sequence (DNA): TGTGCCAGCAGCTATACAGGGCGTCCGGACTACGAGCAGTACTTC. This translates into CASSYTGRPDYEQYF. The rearrangement uses TRBV6-1 and TRBJ2-7, with D perhaps matching TRBD1 (6 bases). This CDR3 has 15 amino acids. The V and J ends lost 6 bases and 3 bases respectively, with 18 bases between them. From germline, CDR1 is MNHNS and CDR2 SASEGT.

The CDR3 is CAISPRSSGSFLNEQFF. DNA for the CDR3: TGTGCCATCAGTCCTCGGAGTAGCGGGAGTTTCTTGAATGAGCAGTTCTTC. The rearrangement joins TRBV10-3 to TRBJ2-1, with TRBD2 identical over 9 bases. V trimming: 5 bases; J trimming: 7 bases; junction bases outside the gene matches: 15. Germline assignment: CDR1 ENHRY and CDR2 SYGVKD. CDR3 size: 17 residues.

CDR3 loop: CAWSLGPGGRFGTQYF. CDR3 coding DNA: TGTGCCTGGAGTCTGGGGCCTGGTGGGAGGTTTGGTACGCAGTATTTT. This chain joins TRBV30 and TRBJ2-3; the D gene is possibly TRBD2 (6 bases). The CDR3 is 16 amino acids. V shed 2 bases and J shed 8 bases, with 23 bases lying between them. CDR1 is GTSNPN, CDR2 SVGIG, per germline (reference sequence).

The CDR3 sequence is CASMVGTSYEQYF. CDR3 nucleotides: TGTGCCAGCATGGTGGGGACTTCCTACGAGCAGTACTTC. The chain links TRBV2 to TRBJ2-7; the D gene is possibly TRBD2 (6 bases). This CDR3 is 13 amino acids long. V lost 7 bases, J lost 1 base, and 11 bases lay in between. CDR1 is SNHLY, CDR2 FYNNEI, per germline.

The chain links TRBV28 to TRBJ1-5; possibly TRBD1 for D (6 bases). Germline CDR1 and CDR2: MDHEN and SYDVKM. V lost 5 bases to trimming and J lost 0 bases, with 17 bases between them. This CDR3 is 17 amino acids long. The CDR3 is CASSPPPGAHSNQPQHF. For the CDR3, the DNA is TGTGCCAGCAGTCCCCCCCCAGGGGCCCATAGCAATCAGCCCCAGCATTTT.

The CDR3 nucleotides are TGTGCCTGGGCCCCAGCGGGAGATAGTCAGTTCTTC. Its translation is CAWAPAGDSQFF. The chain uses TRBV30 and TRBJ2-1, with 8 bases identical to TRBD2. Germline CDR1 is GTSNPN and CDR2 is SVGIG (reference sequence). V shed 5 bases and J 13 bases; nucleotides not matched to a gene: 10. This CDR3 has 12 residues.

The V gene is TRBV29-1, the J gene TRBJ1-1; tentatively, D is TRBD1 (5 bases). CDR1 is SQVTM and CDR2 is ANQGSEA in the germline V gene. The CDR3 loop spans 11 amino acids. V lost 6 bases and J lost 4, with 9 bases in between. DNA for the CDR3: TGCAGCGTGGGGAGGGGCACTGAAGCTTTCTTT. As protein: CSVGRGTEAFF.

This clone has more than one count but fewer than ten. The chain employs TRBV7-2 and TRBJ2-7, with D hard to call. V dropped 5 bases and J dropped 2 bases, with 13 bases sitting between them. The CDR3 sequence is 14 residues long. Germline CDR1 and CDR2: SGHTA and FQGNSA. Here the CDR3 reads CASSPVVTAYEQYF. The CDR3 DNA follows: TGTGCCAGCAGCCCGGTTGTCACAGCCTACGAGCAGTACTTC.

This clone came up a few times. J is TRBJ2-2 and V is TRBV11-3; 8 positions match TRBD1. V lost 1 base and J lost 3; bases outside the gene matches: 1. The germline V gene has CDR1 SGHNT and CDR2 YENEEA. The CDR3 contains 15 residues. The CDR3 DNA sequence: TGTGCCAGCAGCTTAGCACAGGGGGACACCGGGGAGCTGTTTTTT. Encoded protein: CASSLAQGDTGELFF. Full variable domain (outside the CDR3, taken from reference TRBV11-3 and TRBJ2-2): EAGVVQSPRYKIIEKKQPVAFWCNPISGHNTLYWYLQNLGQGPELLIRYENEEAVDDSQLPKDRFSAERLKGVDSTLKIQPAELGDSAVYLCASSLAQGDTGELFFGEGSRLTVL.

The CDR3 sequence: CAWSSQIQETQYF. For the CDR3, the DNA is TGTGCCTGGAGTTCCCAGATTCAAGAGACCCAGTACTTC. This sequence joins TRBV30 and TRBJ2-5; D is undetermined. The CDR3 extends over 13 amino acids. Germline V CDR1 and CDR2: GTSNPN, SVGIG (reference sequence). V gave up 2 bases and J gave up 2 bases, with 9 bases separating them.